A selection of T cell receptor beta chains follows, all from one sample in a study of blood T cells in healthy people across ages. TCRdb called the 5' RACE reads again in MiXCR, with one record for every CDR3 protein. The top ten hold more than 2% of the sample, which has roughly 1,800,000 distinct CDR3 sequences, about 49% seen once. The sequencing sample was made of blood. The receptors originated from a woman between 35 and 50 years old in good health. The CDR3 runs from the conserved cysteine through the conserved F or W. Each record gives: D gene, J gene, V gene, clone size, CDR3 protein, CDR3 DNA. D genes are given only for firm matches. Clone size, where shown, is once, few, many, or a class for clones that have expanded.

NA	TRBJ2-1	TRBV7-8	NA	CASSLELPYNEQFF	TGTGCCAGCAGCTTGGAGCTGCCCTACAATGAGCAGTTCTTC
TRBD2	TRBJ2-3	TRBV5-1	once	CASGGGDRTDTQYF	TGCGCCAGCGGCGGGGGGGATCGCACAGATACGCAGTATTTT
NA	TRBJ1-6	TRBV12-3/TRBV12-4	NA	CASSQGSHNSPLHF	TGTGCCAGCAGCCAAGGATCCCATAATTCGCCCCTCCACTTT
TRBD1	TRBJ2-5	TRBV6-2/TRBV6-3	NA	CASSYPDRRQETQYF	TGTGCCAGCAGTTATCCGGACAGGAGACAAGAGACCCAGTACTTC
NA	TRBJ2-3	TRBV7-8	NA	CASSLTRRADTQYF	TGTGCCAGCAGCTTAACCCGGAGAGCAGATACGCAGTATTTT
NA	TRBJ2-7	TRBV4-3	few	CASSQVAMETPTYEQYF	TGCGCCAGCAGCCAAGTAGCGATGGAGACACCAACCTACGAGCAGTACTTC
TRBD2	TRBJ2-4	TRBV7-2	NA	CASSWGLAGVMEGAKNIQYF	TGTGCCAGCAGCTGGGGACTAGCGGGGGTAATGGAGGGAGCCAAAAACATTCAGTACTTC
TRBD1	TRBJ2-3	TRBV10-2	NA	CARSTGAGTDTQYF	TGCGCCAGAAGTACAGGGGCGGGCACAGATACGCAGTATTTT
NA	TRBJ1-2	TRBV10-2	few	CASSEPRLYGYTF	TGCGCCAGCAGTGAGCCGCGCCTCTATGGCTACACCTTC
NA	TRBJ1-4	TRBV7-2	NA	CASRGGQVFATNEKLFF	TGTGCCAGCAGGGGTGGGCAGGTATTTGCAACTAATGAAAAGCTGTTTTTT
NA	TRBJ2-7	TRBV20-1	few	CSASLAGDEQYF	TGCAGTGCTAGCCTAGCAGGGGACGAGCAGTACTTC
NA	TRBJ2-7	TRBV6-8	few	CASRNYEQYF	TGTGCCAGCAGGAACTACGAGCAGTACTTC
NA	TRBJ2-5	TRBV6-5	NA	CASRSGRLETQYF	TGTGCCAGTCGATCCGGCCGTCTGGAGACCCAGTACTTC
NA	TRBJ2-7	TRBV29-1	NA	CSVVSRPNEQYF	TGCAGCGTTGTATCGCGTCCGAACGAGCAGTACTTC
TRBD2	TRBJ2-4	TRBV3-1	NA	CASSQGGLAGGGRAKNIQYF	TGTGCCAGCAGCCAAGGGGGCCTAGCGGGGGGAGGGAGGGCCAAAAACATTCAGTACTTC
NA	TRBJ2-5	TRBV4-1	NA	CASSQVLGKTQYF	TGCGCCAGCAGCCAAGTTCTCGGGAAGACCCAGTACTTC
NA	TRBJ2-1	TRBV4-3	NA	CASSQVGGKTYNEQFF	TGCGCCAGCAGCCAAGTGGGGGGTAAGACCTACAATGAGCAGTTCTTC
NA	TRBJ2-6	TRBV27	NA	CASSSDWDGANVLTF	TGTGCCAGCAGTTCGGACTGGGATGGGGCCAACGTCCTGACTTTC
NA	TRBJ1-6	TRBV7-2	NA	CASSLEVQISPLHF	TGTGCCAGCAGCTTAGAGGTTCAGATTTCACCCCTCCACTTT
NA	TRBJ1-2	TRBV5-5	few	CASSTFVRDGYTF	TGTGCCAGCAGCACGTTTGTCAGGGACGGCTACACCTTC
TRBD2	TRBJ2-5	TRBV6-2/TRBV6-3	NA	CASSGRTSGGIEQYF	TGTGCCAGCAGTGGCAGGACTAGCGGGGGGATTGAGCAGTACTTC
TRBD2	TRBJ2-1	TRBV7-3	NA	CASSLSGAGGSRPYNEQFF	TGTGCCAGCAGCTTATCCGGAGCGGGGGGGTCTAGACCCTACAATGAGCAGTTCTTC
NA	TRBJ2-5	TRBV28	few	CASSFPWETQYF	TGTGCCAGCAGTTTTCCGTGGGAGACCCAGTACTTC
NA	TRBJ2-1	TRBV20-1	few	CSAYRRAEQFF	TGCAGTGCTTACAGGAGGGCTGAGCAGTTCTTC
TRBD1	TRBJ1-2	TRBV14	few	CASSQSVGGQGAGYTF	TGTGCCAGCAGCCAATCTGTCGGGGGACAGGGTGCTGGCTACACCTTC
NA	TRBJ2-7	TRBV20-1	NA	CSARDMYEQYF	TGCAGTGCTAGAGACATGTACGAGCAGTACTTC
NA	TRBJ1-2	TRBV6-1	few	CANRDAGRSGESGYTF	TGTGCCAACAGGGATGCGGGGAGGTCAGGGGAGAGTGGCTACACCTTC
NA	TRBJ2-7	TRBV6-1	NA	CASSAPVRNEQYF	TGTGCCAGCAGTGCCCCAGTCCGGAACGAGCAGTACTTC
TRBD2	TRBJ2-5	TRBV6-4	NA	CARRRGRGHQETQYF	TGTGCTAGGAGGAGAGGGAGGGGACACCAAGAGACCCAGTACTTC
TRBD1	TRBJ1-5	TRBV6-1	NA	CASSPGRGPNSNQPQHF	TGTGCCAGCAGCCCTGGCAGGGGGCCAAATAGCAATCAGCCCCAGCATTTT
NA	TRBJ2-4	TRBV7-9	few	CASSLDSRVQNIQYF	TGTGCCAGCAGCTTAGATTCGCGGGTCCAAAACATTCAGTACTTC
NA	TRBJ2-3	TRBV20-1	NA	CSARVGAGHDPDTQYF	TGCAGTGCTAGAGTGGGTGCGGGCCACGACCCAGATACGCAGTATTTT
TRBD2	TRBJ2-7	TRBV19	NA	CASSIASGGISYEQYF	TGTGCCAGTAGTATAGCTAGCGGGGGGATATCCTACGAGCAGTACTTC
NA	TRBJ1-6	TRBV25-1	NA	CASSEVGSGSPLHF	TGTGCCAGCAGTGAAGTAGGTTCGGGGTCACCCCTCCACTTT
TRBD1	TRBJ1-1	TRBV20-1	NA	CSARSGTGTADTEAFF	TGCAGTGCTAGATCCGGGACAGGGACGGCCGACACTGAAGCTTTCTTT
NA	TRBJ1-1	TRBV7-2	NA	CASSFSRALNTEAFF	TGTGCCAGCAGCTTCTCCAGAGCCTTGAACACTGAAGCTTTCTTT